The source of this T cell receptor beta chain is a study of cytomegalovirus exposure and HLA in healthy donors. V lost 5 bases, J lost 4 bases, and 16 bases stayed unmatched. This CDR3 is built from 20 residues. Germline-derived CDR1 and CDR2 are SSHAT and FNYEAQ (reference sequence). Method: immunoSEQ multiplex PCR; TCRdb's copy keeps in-frame clones and lacks some. The table has more than 150,000 clones, more than 75% seen once; the top ten hold over 5.5%. A remark on this clone: What it recognizes is unknown.

Overall study findings and caveats: Through in vitro validation, three CMV-associated chains were shown to be specific for CMV antigens. Overall, approximately 150 TCR beta chains were annotated as cytomegalovirus-associated. In the 100 to 150 validation repertoires, under 95% of cluster scores exceeded 0, per a later analysis.

The source of this sequence is a man in his late teens or twenties in good health and CMV-seropositive. The chain links TRBV7-7 to TRBJ2-2; 13 nucleotides match TRBD2. The sample consisted of PBMCs. CDR3 DNA sequence: TGTGCCAGCAGCCCCCAGGGACTAGCGGGGCCCGGAACGAGCACCGGGGAGCTGTTTTTT. Protein: CASSPQGLAGPGTSTGELFF.